The 10 T cell receptor beta chains presented below share a single source sample, sequenced in a study of Ad26.COV2.S vaccination and SARS-CoV-2 variants. Profiling relied on immunoSEQ multiplex PCR, and the TCRdb table lists in-frame clones only, not all of them. Among about 440,000 clones, roughly 88% were seen once, and the ten largest hold roughly 4.3%. The treatment was: some 19 received Ad26.COV2.S at low or high dose, single or two shots; about 5 received placebo; per-sample allocation not given. At day 63 after the first vaccine or placebo injection, samples were drawn. The starting material was peripheral blood, obtained in a trial of Ad26.COV2.S vaccine versus placebo. These receptors came from a person aged 18-65 years who received the Ad26.COV2.S COVID-19 vaccine or a placebo.

The chain carries TRBV9 and TRBJ2-5, with TRBD2 identical over 10 bases. This CDR3 is built from 16 residues. J gave up 1 base and V 2 bases, and 5 bases lay outside the gene matches. Per the germline V gene, CDR1 is SGDLS and CDR2 is YYNGEE. The CDR3 loop is CASSVGAGGFQETQYF. DNA of the CDR3: TGTGCCAGCAGCGTCGGAGCGGGAGGGTTCCAAGAGACCCAGTACTTC.

The chain combines TRBV19 with TRBJ2-7; 9 bases are a match to TRBD1. Per the germline V gene, CDR1 is LNHDA and CDR2 is SQIVND (reference sequence). V lost 7 bases to trimming and J lost 3 bases; unmatched junction nucleotides: 7. This CDR3 region has 14 residues. CDR3 sequence reads: CASKSGDRDYEQYF. DNA for the CDR3: TGTGCCAGTAAATCCGGGGACAGGGACTACGAGCAGTACTTC.

The chain is built from TRBV13 and TRBJ1-1; a possible D gene is TRBD1 (6 bases). CDR1 PRHDT and CDR2 FYEKMQ come from the germline V gene (reference sequence). The CDR3 has 14 amino acids. Trimming took off 1 base at V and 3 bases at J, with 9 bases between the two ends. The CDR3 here is CASSLAGAYTEAFF. The CDR3 DNA reads as TGTGCCAGCAGCTTAGCGGGGGCTTACACTGAAGCTTTCTTT.

V usage is TRBV7-9 and J usage is TRBJ2-1; TRBD2 is a possible D gene (5 bases). Germline V gene data show CDR1 as SEHNR and CDR2 as FQNEAQ (reference sequence). Trimming removed 5 bases at V and 7 bases at J, with 21 bases between. This CDR3 is built from 16 residues. CDR3 residues: CASSLPMSGAYNEQFF. As DNA, the CDR3 is TGTGCCAGCAGCCTGCCGATGAGCGGCGCGTATAATGAGCAGTTCTTC.

This clone came up a few times. The J gene is TRBJ1-4, the V gene TRBV6-1; D is undetermined. V was cut by 2 bases and J by 7 bases, with 8 bases left in between. The CDR3 has 13 residues. Per the germline V gene, CDR1 is MNHNS and CDR2 is SASEGT. CDR3 amino acids: CASSEREGEKLFF. In DNA, the CDR3 is TGTGCCAGCAGTGAAAGAGAGGGTGAAAAACTGTTTTTT.

The rearrangement joins TRBV28 to TRBJ2-3; 9 nucleotides line up with TRBD2. The trim removed 6 bases at V and 0 bases at J, leaving 19 bases unmatched. Germline CDR1 is MDHEN and CDR2 is SYDVKM. CDR3 length: 20 residues. CDR3 sequence (DNA): TGTGCCAGCAGCCCCGGGGTAGCGGGAGATTGGGGGACTAGCACAGATACGCAGTATTTT. Translated, it gives CASSPGVAGDWGTSTDTQYF.

About this clone itself: The sample holds other DNA sequences that translate to the same CDR3. The rearrangement uses TRBV28 and TRBJ2-3; D may be TRBD2 (6 bases). Germline V gene sequence: CDR1 MDHEN, CDR2 SYDVKM. The CDR3 has 15 amino acids. Trimming pared 6 bases from V and 0 bases from J, leaving 13 bases between. Written as DNA, the CDR3 is TGTGCCAGCAGATTAAGCGGGCCTAGCACAGATACGCAGTATTTT. Translation gives CASRLSGPSTDTQYF.

The chain recombines TRBV10-3 with TRBJ2-6; TRBD1 agrees at 8 bases. This CDR3 has 18 amino acids. Unmatched junction bases numbered 7, after V lost 1 base and J lost 2 bases. Germline lookup yields CDR1 ENHRY and CDR2 SYGVKD. This CDR3 is CAISEFIQGAAGANVLTF. The DNA for the CDR3 is TGTGCCATCAGTGAGTTTATTCAGGGGGCTGCTGGGGCCAACGTCCTGACTTTC.

This clone has just one count. The V call is TRBV2, the J call TRBJ2-1, with D perhaps matching TRBD1 (5 bases). Per the germline V gene, CDR1 is SNHLY and CDR2 is FYNNEI. CDR3 length: 14 residues. Trimming took off 1 base at V and 1 base at J, with 5 bases between the two ends. Written as DNA, the CDR3 is TGTGCCAGCAGTGAAGGGACATCCTACAATGAGCAGTTCTTC. This translates into CASSEGTSYNEQFF.

The rearrangement joins TRBV6-5 to TRBJ1-1; possibly TRBD1 for D (5 bases). The CDR3 totals 11 residues. Per germline, CDR1 MNHEY and CDR2 SVGAGI. Trimming stripped 6 bases from V and 11 bases from J, with 13 bases between. The CDR3 spells CASSPEGWAFF. Here the CDR3 DNA reads TGTGCCAGCAGCCCAGAGGGGTGGGCTTTCTTT.